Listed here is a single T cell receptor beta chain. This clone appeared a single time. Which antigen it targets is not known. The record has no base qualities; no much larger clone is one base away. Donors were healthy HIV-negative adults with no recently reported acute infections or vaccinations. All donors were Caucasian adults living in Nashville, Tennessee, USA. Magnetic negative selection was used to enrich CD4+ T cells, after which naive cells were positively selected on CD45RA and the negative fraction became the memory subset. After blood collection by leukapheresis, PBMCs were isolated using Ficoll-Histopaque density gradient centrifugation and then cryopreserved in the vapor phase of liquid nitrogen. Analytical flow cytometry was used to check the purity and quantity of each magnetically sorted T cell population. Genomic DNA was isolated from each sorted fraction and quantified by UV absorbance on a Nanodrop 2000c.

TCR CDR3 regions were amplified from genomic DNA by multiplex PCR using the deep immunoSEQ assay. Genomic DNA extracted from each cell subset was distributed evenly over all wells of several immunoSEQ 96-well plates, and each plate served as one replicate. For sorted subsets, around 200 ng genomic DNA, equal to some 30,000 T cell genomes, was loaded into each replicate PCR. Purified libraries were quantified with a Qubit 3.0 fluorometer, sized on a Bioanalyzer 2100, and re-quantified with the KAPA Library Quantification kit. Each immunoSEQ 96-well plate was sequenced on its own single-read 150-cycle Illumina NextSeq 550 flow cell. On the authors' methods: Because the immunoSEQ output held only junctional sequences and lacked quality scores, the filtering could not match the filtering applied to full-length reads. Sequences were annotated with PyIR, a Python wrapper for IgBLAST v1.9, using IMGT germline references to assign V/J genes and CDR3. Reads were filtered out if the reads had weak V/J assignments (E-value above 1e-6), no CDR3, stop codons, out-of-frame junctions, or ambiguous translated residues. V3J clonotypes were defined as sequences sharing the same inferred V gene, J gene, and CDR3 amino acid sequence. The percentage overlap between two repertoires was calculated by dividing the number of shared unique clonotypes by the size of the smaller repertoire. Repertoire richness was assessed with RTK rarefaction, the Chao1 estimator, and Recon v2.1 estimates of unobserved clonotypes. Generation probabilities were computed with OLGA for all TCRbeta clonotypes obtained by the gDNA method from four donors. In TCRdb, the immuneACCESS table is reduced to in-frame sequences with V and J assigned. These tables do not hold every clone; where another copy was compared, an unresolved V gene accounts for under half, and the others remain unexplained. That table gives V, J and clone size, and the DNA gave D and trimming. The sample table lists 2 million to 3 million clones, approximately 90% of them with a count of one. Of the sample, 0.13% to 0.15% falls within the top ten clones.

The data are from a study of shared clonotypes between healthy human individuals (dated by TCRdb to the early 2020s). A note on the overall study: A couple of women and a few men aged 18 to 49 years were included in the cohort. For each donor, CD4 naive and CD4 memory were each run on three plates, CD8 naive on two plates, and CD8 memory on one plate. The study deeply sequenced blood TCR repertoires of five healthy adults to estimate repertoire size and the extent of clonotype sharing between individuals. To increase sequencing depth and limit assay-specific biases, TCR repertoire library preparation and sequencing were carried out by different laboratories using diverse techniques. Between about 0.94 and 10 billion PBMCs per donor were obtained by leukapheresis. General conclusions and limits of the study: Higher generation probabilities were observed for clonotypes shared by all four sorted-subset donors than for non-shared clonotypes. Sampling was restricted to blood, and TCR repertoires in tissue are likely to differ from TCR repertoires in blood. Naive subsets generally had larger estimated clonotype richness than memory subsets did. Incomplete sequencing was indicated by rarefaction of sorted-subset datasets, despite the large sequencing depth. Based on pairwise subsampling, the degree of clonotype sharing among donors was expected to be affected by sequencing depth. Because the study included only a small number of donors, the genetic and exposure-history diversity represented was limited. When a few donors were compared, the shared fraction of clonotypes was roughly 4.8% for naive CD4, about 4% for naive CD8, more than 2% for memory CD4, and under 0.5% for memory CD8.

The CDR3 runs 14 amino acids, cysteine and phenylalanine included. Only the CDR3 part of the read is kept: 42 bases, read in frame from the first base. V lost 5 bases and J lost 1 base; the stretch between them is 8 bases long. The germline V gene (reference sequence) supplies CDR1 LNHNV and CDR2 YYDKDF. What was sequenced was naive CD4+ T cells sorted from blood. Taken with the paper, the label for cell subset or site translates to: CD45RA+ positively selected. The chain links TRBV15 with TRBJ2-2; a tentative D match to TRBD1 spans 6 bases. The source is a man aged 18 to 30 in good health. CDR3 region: CATSQQGNTGELFF. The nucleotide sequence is TGTGCCACCAGCCAACAGGGGAACACCGGGGAGCTGTTTTTT.